One and the same sample provided the 32 T cell receptor beta chains below, sequenced in a study of identical twins. A single record per CDR3 protein comes from TCRdb applying MiXCR to the 5' RACE reads. The top ten clones hold 4% to 5.5% of a sample with 600,000 to 800,000 distinct CDR3 sequences, around 20% of them seen once. The same sample was also studied in work on T cells expressing NK-cell markers.

The sample was PBMCs. Every receptor here comes from a woman aged 18-29 years in good health.

The chain uses TRBV27 and TRBJ2-7; D gene unclear. The V and J ends lost 4 bases and 2 bases respectively, with 15 bases between them. Germline-derived CDR1 and CDR2 are MNHEY and SMNVEV (reference sequence). CDR3 length: 15 amino acids. CDR3 nucleotides: TGTGCCAGCAGTTCCCTTGTTAGGTTGACCTACGAGCAGTACTTC. This translates into CASSSLVRLTYEQYF.

This chain joins TRBV3-1 and TRBJ2-3; D is unclear. Deletions cut 8 bases from V and 3 bases from J, with 12 bases between. The CDR3 is 13 residues long. CDR1 LGHDT and CDR2 YNNKEL come from the germline V gene (reference sequence). CDR3 sequence reads: CASGDFGTDTQYF. The CDR3 DNA sequence: TGTGCCAGCGGCGACTTTGGGACAGATACGCAGTATTTT.

The genes are TRBV30 and TRBJ2-2, with D maybe TRBD1 (5 bases). Germline V lookup: CDR1 GTSNPN, CDR2 SVGIG (reference sequence). The CDR3 loop spans 15 amino acids. Trimming left V 0 bases short and J 7 bases short, with 15 bases between. The CDR3 reads CAWSVRSGRIGELFF. The CDR3, as DNA: TGTGCCTGGAGTGTAAGGTCAGGGCGGATCGGGGAGCTGTTTTTT.

This clonotype has only a few counts. The chain is built from TRBV7-2 and TRBJ2-1, with TRBD1 matching 7 bases. Losses at the gene ends were 4 bases for V and 10 bases for J; bases not matched to a gene: 7. CDR3 size: 13 residues. CDR1 is SGHTA, CDR2 FQGNSA, per germline. The CDR3 bases are TGTGCCAGCAGCTCAAGACAGGGTGGGGAGCAGTTCTTC. Translation gives CASSSRQGGEQFF.

Remarks on this clonotype: A much bigger clone sits one base away, suggesting this may be a read error. The chain recombines TRBV12-3 or TRBV12-4 with TRBJ2-3; possibly TRBD2 for D (5 bases). The CDR3 totals 15 residues. Trimming stripped 7 bases from V and 2 bases from J, with 16 bases between. The DNA of the CDR3 is TGTGCCAGCACCCACCGGGCGGGTACCACAGATACGCAGTATTTT. Its translation: CASTHRAGTTDTQYF.

A few counts support this clonotype. The J gene is TRBJ2-1, the V gene TRBV10-3, with D perhaps being TRBD1 or TRBD2 (5 bases each). CDR1 and CDR2 (germline): ENHRY, SYGVKD. This CDR3 is built from 16 residues. V shed 2 bases and J shed 2 bases, with 13 bases lying between them. CDR3 DNA: TGTGCCATCAGTGAGCTTGGGACGGAAGCCTACAATGAGCAGTTCTTC. This encodes CAISELGTEAYNEQFF.

This clonotype was observed a few times. The chain has TRBV6-5 and TRBJ2-2, with 8 nucleotides matching TRBD2. The CDR3 extends over 17 amino acids. Trimming at V came to 0 bases and at J to 3 bases, leaving 6 bases not matched to a gene. Germline CDR1 MNHEY, CDR2 SVGAGI. CDR3 residues: CASSYSQRGSDTGELFF. Written as DNA, the CDR3 is TGTGCCAGCAGTTACTCGCAGCGGGGGAGCGACACCGGGGAGCTGTTTTTT.

This clonotype was observed at least ten times. This chain joins TRBV20-1 and TRBJ1-1, with D tentatively TRBD1 (6 bases). Trimming cost V 6 bases and J 1 base, with 12 bases left between them. CDR3 length: 13 amino acids. Germline V lookup: CDR1 DFQATT, CDR2 SNEGSKA (reference sequence). The CDR3 reads CSADDRRNTEAFF. For the CDR3, the DNA is TGCAGTGCAGATGACAGGCGGAACACTGAAGCTTTCTTT.

The sample holds a few counts of this clonotype. The chain is built from TRBV20-1 and TRBJ2-7, with no clear D. The germline V gene encodes CDR1 DFQATT and CDR2 SNEGSKA (reference sequence). V dropped 0 bases and J dropped 0 bases, with 9 bases sitting between them. This CDR3 is 14 amino acids long. The CDR3 protein is CSARDYKNSYEQYF. CDR3 sequence (DNA): TGCAGTGCTAGAGATTACAAGAACTCCTACGAGCAGTACTTC.

This clonotype was seen only a few times. The rearrangement links TRBV20-1 to TRBJ2-3; TRBD2 matches 10 bases. The junction had 18 bases not matched to a gene; V was cut back by 5 bases and J by 7 bases. Germline V gene data show CDR1 as DFQATT and CDR2 as SNEGSKA (reference sequence). There are 17 residues in the CDR3. The CDR3 sequence is CSAHRKAGGWNFYTQYF. CDR3 DNA sequence: TGCAGTGCTCATCGGAAAGCGGGAGGGTGGAACTTCTATACGCAGTATTTT.

This sequence joins TRBV12-3 or TRBV12-4 and TRBJ2-7; D tentatively fits TRBD1 or TRBD2 (6 bases each). V was shortened by 3 bases and J by 7 bases, with 13 bases between the two germline ends. CDR3 length equals 13 residues. CDR3 sequence: CASSFGGPWEQYF. CDR3 nucleotides: TGTGCCAGCAGTTTTGGGGGGCCATGGGAGCAGTACTTC.

This clonotype occurred a few times. The chain uses TRBV20-1 and TRBJ2-7; weak D call: TRBD2 (5 bases). The CDR3 has 14 amino acids. The V end was cut by 5 bases, the J end by 7 bases, with 21 bases between. Germline CDR1 DFQATT, CDR2 SNEGSKA (reference sequence). In DNA, the CDR3 is TGCAGTGCTCCGACCCAGACGGGGATACGAGAGCAGTACTTC. Translated: CSAPTQTGIREQYF.

The chain has TRBV20-1 and TRBJ2-5; 12 bases match TRBD2. The ends lost 3 bases at V and 7 bases at J; junction bases unmatched: 15. The germline CDR1 and CDR2 sequences are DFQATT and SNEGSKA (reference sequence). The CDR3 loop spans 17 amino acids. Written as DNA, the CDR3 is TGCAGTGCTAGCCCGACTAGCGGGAGTACATCCCCGCGGACCCAGTACTTC. It specifies CSASPTSGSTSPRTQYF.

This clonotype was detected only a few times. The chain recombines TRBV20-1 with TRBJ2-4, with D perhaps being TRBD1 or TRBD2 (5 bases each). The V end was cut by 5 bases, the J end by 3 bases, with 14 bases between. The CDR3 runs 14 residues. CDR1 is DFQATT and CDR2 is SNEGSKA in the germline V gene (reference sequence). This CDR3 is CSALRDRLKNIQYF. CDR3 in DNA: TGCAGTGCTCTCCGGGACCGCCTCAAAAACATTCAGTACTTC.

This clonotype was picked up a small number of times. The V gene is TRBV5-1, the J gene TRBJ1-2; TRBD1 agrees at 8 bases. Germline V gene lookup returns CDR1 SGHRS and CDR2 YFSETQ. The CDR3 sequence is 15 residues long. Germline trimming cut 1 base from V and 4 bases from J; bases unmatched to any gene: 6. This CDR3 is CASSLLGTGSYGYTF. CDR3 coding DNA: TGCGCCAGCAGCTTGCTCGGGACAGGCTCCTATGGCTACACCTTC.

This clonotype was counted between two and nine times. The V and J genes are TRBV7-2 and TRBJ2-1; D is perhaps TRBD2 (6 bases). CDR3 length: 15 amino acids. The germline gives CDR1 SGHTA, CDR2 FQGNSA. V was cut by 2 bases and J by 4 bases, with 12 bases left in between. As DNA, the CDR3 is TGTGCCAGCAGCTTAATAGGGAGCGGGTACAATGAGCAGTTCTTC. Protein product: CASSLIGSGYNEQFF.

This clonotype was counted a few times. V gene TRBV12-3 or TRBV12-4 combines with J gene TRBJ1-5; D possibly corresponds to TRBD1 (5 bases). The CDR3 consists of 15 residues. V was shortened by 6 bases and J by 1 base, with 13 bases between the two germline ends. CDR3 sequence (DNA): TGTGCCAGCAGGGGAGCCGGGGCCAGCAATCAGCCCCAGCATTTT. Its protein is CASRGAGASNQPQHF.

This chain connects TRBV7-8 to TRBJ2-7; a possible D gene is TRBD2 (5 bases). Trimming stripped 6 bases from V and 5 bases from J, with 23 bases between. The CDR3 is 16 residues long. Germline V gene lookup returns CDR1 SGHVS and CDR2 FQNEAQ. The CDR3, as DNA: TGTGCCAGCAGTATCTCGTTCGGCTCCGGGGTCAACGAGCAGTACTTC. The encoded protein is CASSISFGSGVNEQYF.

This clonotype was observed many times. This rearrangement joins TRBV12-3 or TRBV12-4 to TRBJ2-3; tentatively, D is TRBD1 (5 bases). The CDR3 spans 14 residues. V was shortened by 3 bases and J by 3 bases, with 10 bases between the two germline ends. Here the CDR3 reads CASSFRGPTDTQYF. CDR3 in DNA: TGTGCCAGCAGTTTTAGGGGTCCGACAGATACGCAGTATTTT.

This rearrangement joins TRBV20-1 to TRBJ2-3; D gene uncertain. Germline CDR1 and CDR2: DFQATT and SNEGSKA (reference sequence). This CDR3 has 13 residues. The germline V and J ends were trimmed by 7 bases and 2 bases, with 13 bases remaining between them. The CDR3 DNA reads as TGCAGTGTCCCTTCCCCGTCCACAGATACGCAGTATTTT. Residues: CSVPSPSTDTQYF.

In this sample, this clonotype turned up a few times. The chain employs TRBV6-5 and TRBJ1-2; no clear D. Trimming removed 7 bases at V and 2 bases at J, with 8 bases between. This CDR3 has 12 residues. Per the germline V gene, CDR1 is MNHEY and CDR2 is SVGAGI. The CDR3 nucleotides are TGTGCCAGCACCGACTACAACTATGGCTACACCTTC. The encoded protein is CASTDYNYGYTF.

The V call is TRBV5-6, the J call TRBJ2-5; D call uncertain. Trimming shortened V by 0 bases and J by 2 bases, and 8 bases separated the two germline ends. The germline CDR1 and CDR2 sequences are SGHDT and YYEEEE. This CDR3 comprises 14 residues. CDR3 residues: CASSLERLQETQYF. The CDR3 bases are TGTGCCAGCAGCTTGGAGCGCCTTCAAGAGACCCAGTACTTC.

This chain connects TRBV20-1 to TRBJ1-2; D perhaps matches TRBD1 (6 bases). The length of the CDR3 is 14 residues. Deletions cut 6 bases from V and 4 bases from J, with 18 bases between. The germline V gene encodes CDR1 DFQATT and CDR2 SNEGSKA (reference sequence). The CDR3 region is CSATSPGQTYGYTF. CDR3 nucleotides: TGCAGTGCGACATCCCCGGGACAAACCTATGGCTACACCTTC.

V usage is TRBV25-1 and J usage is TRBJ1-3, with D perhaps matching TRBD1 (6 bases). V lost 3 bases and J lost 4, with 10 bases in between. The CDR3 is 14 amino acids. Germline assignment: CDR1 MGHDK and CDR2 SYGVNS. The CDR3 DNA reads as TGTGCCAGCAGTGAGACGGGACAAGGAAACACCATATATTTT. Its protein is CASSETGQGNTIYF.

This clonotype has just a few counts. The V and J genes are TRBV11-1 and TRBJ1-1, with a tentative D call TRBD1 (5 bases). Trimming took off 5 bases at V and 4 bases at J, with 26 bases between the two ends. The CDR3 has 18 residues. Germline V gene data show CDR1 as SGHAT and CDR2 as FQDESV (reference sequence). Here the CDR3 reads CASSPGKSWGILGTEAFF. CDR3 in DNA: TGTGCCAGCAGCCCTGGAAAATCGTGGGGGATCTTAGGCACTGAAGCTTTCTTT.

This clonotype has just one count. The chain recombines TRBV6-2 or TRBV6-3 with TRBJ2-7, with D maybe TRBD2 (5 bases). The germline CDR1 and CDR2 sequences are MNHEY and SVGEGT. The V and J ends lost 2 bases and 9 bases respectively, with 14 bases between them. CDR3 length: 13 residues. CDR3 sequence (DNA): TGTGCCAGCAGTTACGGGCGGAGGTCCAGGCAGTACTTC. Translation: CASSYGRRSRQYF.

This clonotype has more than one count but fewer than ten. Its ends do not fully match the called genes, so a read error is possible. The V call is TRBV5-6, the J call TRBJ2-1, with 16 positions matching TRBD2. Germline lookup yields CDR1 SGHDT and CDR2 YYEEEE. The CDR3 contains 13 residues. The CDR3 here is CASSGGLAGGPIF. The CDR3 nucleotides are TGTGCCAGCAGCGGGGGACTAGCGGGAGGGCCGATCTTC.

This clonotype was picked up a small number of times. The V call is TRBV20-1, the J call TRBJ2-1, with 8 nucleotides matching TRBD2. The CDR3 loop spans 14 amino acids. Trimming cost V 3 bases and J 7 bases; bases outside gene matches: 8. Per germline, CDR1 DFQATT and CDR2 SNEGSKA (reference sequence). The CDR3 DNA reads TGCAGTGCTAGTTTACGGGGGGGCTTGAATGAGCAGTTCTTC. This gives the protein CSASLRGGLNEQFF.

CDR3 sequence reads: CASGSPGQRYNEQFF. The CDR3, as DNA: TGTGCCAGCGGATCACCGGGACAGAGGTACAATGAGCAGTTCTTC. V and J are TRBV10-3 and TRBJ2-1; 7 bases line up with TRBD1. Germline V gives CDR1 ENHRY, CDR2 SYGVKD. The trim removed 10 bases at V and 4 bases at J, leaving 13 bases unmatched. The CDR3 totals 15 residues.

This clonotype turned up a few times. The V call is TRBV4-3, the J call TRBJ1-1; D is undetermined. The ends were cut back, 0 bases at V and 3 bases at J, with 5 bases in the middle. Per the germline V gene, CDR1 is LGHNA and CDR2 is YSLEER. The CDR3 runs to 13 residues. CDR3 sequence (DNA): TGCGCCAGCAGCCAAGACTTGTACACTGAAGCTTTCTTT. Translation gives CASSQDLYTEAFF.

The rearrangement joins TRBV5-5 to TRBJ2-7; D uncertain. Germline loops: CDR1 SGHKS, CDR2 YYEKEE (reference sequence). The CDR3 runs 14 residues. Trimming shortened V by 0 bases and J by 3 bases, and 10 bases separated the two germline ends. CDR3 bases: TGTGCCAGCAGCTTGGCTGGTCCCAACTACGAGCAGTACTTC. Its protein is CASSLAGPNYEQYF.

Ten or more counts support this clonotype. The chain recombines TRBV29-1 with TRBJ2-3; 8 bases align to TRBD1. This CDR3 spans 12 amino acids. From germline, CDR1 is SQVTM and CDR2 ANQGSEA. V was pared by 5 bases and J by 9 bases, with 7 bases of the junction left unmatched. The CDR3 DNA follows: TGCAGCGTTTCCGGGACAGGCCCAACGCAGTATTTT. As protein: CSVSGTGPTQYF.